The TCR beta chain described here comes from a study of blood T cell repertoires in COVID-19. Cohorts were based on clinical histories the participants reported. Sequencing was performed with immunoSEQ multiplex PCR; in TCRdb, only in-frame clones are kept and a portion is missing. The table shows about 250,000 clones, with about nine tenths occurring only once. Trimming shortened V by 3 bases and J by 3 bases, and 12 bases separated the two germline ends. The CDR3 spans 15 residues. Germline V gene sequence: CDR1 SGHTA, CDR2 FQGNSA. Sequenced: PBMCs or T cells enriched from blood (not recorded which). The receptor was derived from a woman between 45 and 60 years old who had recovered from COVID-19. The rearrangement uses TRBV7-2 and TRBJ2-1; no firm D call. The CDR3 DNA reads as TGTGCCAGCAGCTTGGGCCTTAATAACTACAATGAGCAGTTCTTC. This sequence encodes CASSLGLNNYNEQFF. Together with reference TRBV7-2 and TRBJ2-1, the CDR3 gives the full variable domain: GAGVSQSPSNKVTEKGKDVELRCDPISGHTALYWYRQSLGQGLEFLIYFQGNSAPDKSGLPSDRFSAERTGGSVSTLTIQRTQQEDSAVYLCASSLGLNNYNEQFFGPGTRLTVL.